This passage covers 29 T cell receptor beta chains from one sample sequenced in a study of blood T cell repertoires in COVID-19. Some clones are missing from TCRdb's copy, which holds only in-frame ones; the method was immunoSEQ multiplex PCR. The sample contains more than 95,000 clones, over 75% of which appear only once. The sample consisted of peripheral blood. These receptors were taken from a woman of 80 years or more with acute or convalescent COVID-19.

This chain links TRBV2 with TRBJ2-2; perhaps TRBD2 as D (5 bases). With 8 bases removed from V and 5 bases from J, the gap between germline ends came to 15 bases. This CDR3 is 14 amino acids long. Germline V gene lookup returns CDR1 SNHLY and CDR2 FYNNEI. CDR3 residues: CASRPGKATGELFF. The DNA of the CDR3 is TGTGCCAGCCGACCGGGGAAAGCGACCGGGGAGCTGTTTTTT. Full variable domain (outside the CDR3, taken from reference TRBV2 and TRBJ2-2): EPEVTQTPSHQVTQMGQEVILRCVPISNHLYFYWYRQILGQKVEFLVSFYNNEISEKSEIFDDQFSVERPDGSNFTLKIRSTKLEDSAMYFCASRPGKATGELFFGEGSRLTVL.

This chain joins TRBV3-1 (or the pseudogene TRBV3-2) and TRBJ1-4; D is uncertain. Germline V gene lookup returns CDR1 LGHDT and CDR2 YNNKEL (reference sequence). Trimming cost V 0 bases and J 7 bases, with 18 bases left between them. The CDR3 runs 17 residues. CDR3 DNA: TGTGCCAGCAGCCAAGAAGGTTTGGGCGGGCGCGCTGAAAAACTGTTTTTT. Protein product: CASSQEGLGGRAEKLFF.

This sequence joins TRBV18 and TRBJ1-1; TRBD1 matches 7 bases. Trimming took 3 bases from V and 5 from J; bases not matched to a gene: 9. The CDR3 is 15 residues long. Germline V lookup: CDR1 KGHSH, CDR2 LQKENI. CDR3 bases: TGTGCCAGCTCACCTAGAGGGACAGACGGGACTGAAGCTTTCTTT. This translates into CASSPRGTDGTEAFF. Drawing the rest from reference TRBV18 and TRBJ1-1, the complete variable domain is NAGVMQNPRHLVRRRGQEARLRCSPMKGHSHVYWYRQLPEEGLKFMVYLQKENIIDESGMPKERFSAEFPKEGPSILRIQQVVRGDSAAYFCASSPRGTDGTEAFFGQGTRLTVV.

V is TRBV27 and J is TRBJ1-5, with no clear D. This CDR3 contains 14 residues. Germline V gives CDR1 MNHEY, CDR2 SMNVEV (reference sequence). Trimming left V 3 bases short and J 7 bases short, with 13 bases between. CDR3 sequence (DNA): TGTGCCAGCAGTTTCCGGGGAAATAACCAGCCCCAGCATTTT. Protein: CASSFRGNNQPQHF.

The chain recombines TRBV4-2 with TRBJ1-1; D is unresolved. Germline V gene sequence: CDR1 LGHNA, CDR2 YNFKEQ. This CDR3 is 12 amino acids long. V lost 5 bases and J 3 bases, leaving 7 bases between the germline ends. The CDR3 loop is CASSKADTEAFF. As DNA, the CDR3 is TGTGCCAGCAGCAAGGCGGACACTGAAGCTTTCTTT.

J is TRBJ1-6 and V is TRBV3-1 (or the pseudogene TRBV3-2); 8 bases are a match to TRBD1. Trimming cost V 3 bases and J 8 bases; bases outside gene matches: 12. Germline loops: CDR1 LGHDT, CDR2 YNNKEL (reference sequence). The CDR3 loop spans 17 amino acids. CDR3 sequence (DNA): TGTGCCAGCAGCCACCACCCTTGGCGACAGGGGCATTCACCCCTCCACTTT. Translated: CASSHHPWRQGHSPLHF.

The chain employs TRBV6-5 and TRBJ1-5, with TRBD1 matching 10 bases. The junction had 7 bases not matched to a gene; V was cut back by 5 bases and J by 6 bases. The CDR3 totals 15 residues. Germline lookup yields CDR1 MNHEY and CDR2 SVGAGI. The CDR3 sequence is CASSITGTGAQPQHF. In DNA, the CDR3 is TGTGCCAGCAGTATTACCGGGACAGGGGCTCAGCCCCAGCATTTT.

The gene calls are TRBV12-3 or TRBV12-4 and TRBJ2-1; TRBD2 might be the D (6 bases). This CDR3 has 11 amino acids. Trimming took 10 bases from V and 4 from J, leaving 8 bases between them. DNA for the CDR3: TGTGCCATGGGGGGATACAATGAGCAGTTCTTC. As protein: CAMGGYNEQFF.

The chain uses TRBV4-3 and TRBJ1-2; D remains unclear. The germline V and J ends were trimmed by 4 bases and 4 bases, with 13 bases remaining between them. The CDR3 is 14 residues long. The germline V gene has CDR1 LGHNA and CDR2 YSLEER. In DNA, the CDR3 is TGCGCCAGCAGCCGCGATCTTGAGTTCTATGGCTACACCTTC. Translated, it gives CASSRDLEFYGYTF.

V is TRBV28 and J is TRBJ1-2; 8 bases line up with TRBD1. This CDR3 has 17 amino acids. CDR1 MDHEN and CDR2 SYDVKM come from the germline V gene. J was trimmed by 3 bases and V by 2 bases; bases with no gene match: 11. For the CDR3, the DNA is TGTGCCAGCAGTTTAACCCCCGCAGGGGGCCCACACTATGGCTACACCTTC. Its translation: CASSLTPAGGPHYGYTF.

V usage is TRBV9 and J usage is TRBJ2-1, with D possibly matching TRBD2 (6 bases). The V and J ends lost 0 bases and 9 bases respectively, with 10 bases between them. CDR3 size: 13 residues. In germline, CDR1 is SGDLS, CDR2 YYNGEE. This chain's CDR3 is CASSVVGGAEQFF. The CDR3, as DNA: TGTGCCAGCAGCGTAGTGGGAGGAGCTGAGCAGTTCTTC.

The chain employs TRBV5-5 and TRBJ1-3, with TRBD1 as a possible D gene (5 bases). V was trimmed by 3 bases and J by 5 bases, leaving 15 bases between them. The V gene's germline CDR1 is SGHKS and CDR2 YYEKEE (reference sequence). The CDR3 sequence is 15 residues long. The CDR3 region is CASSYQGSSRNTIYF. The CDR3 region has the DNA TGTGCCAGCAGCTACCAGGGAAGCTCCCGAAACACCATATATTTT.

This clone showed up just a few times. J is TRBJ1-4 and V is TRBV12-5; TRBD1 might be the D (5 bases). Germline V gene lookup returns CDR1 LGHNT and CDR2 FRNRAP. The CDR3 covers 16 residues. The V end lost 0 bases, the J end lost 4 bases, and 12 bases lay between the germline ends. The CDR3: CASGLVRDSVNEKLFF. DNA of the CDR3: TGTGCTAGTGGTTTGGTACGCGACAGTGTTAATGAAAAACTGTTTTTT.

This clone showed up just once. The V and J genes are TRBV6-2 or TRBV6-3 and TRBJ2-1; 9 positions match TRBD1. Germline V gene data show CDR1 as MNHEY and CDR2 as SVGEGT. The CDR3 totals 16 residues. The ends lost 5 bases at V and 4 bases at J; junction bases unmatched: 9. CDR3 region: CASSIRDRAGYNEQFF. The CDR3 nucleotides are TGTGCCAGCAGTATCCGGGACAGGGCGGGGTACAATGAGCAGTTCTTC.

The chain employs TRBV6-4 and TRBJ1-5, with D hard to call. This CDR3 has 15 residues. The germline V and J ends were trimmed by 8 bases and 3 bases, with 17 bases remaining between them. Germline CDR1 MRHNA, CDR2 SNTAGT. The DNA of the CDR3 is TGTGCCAGCCATAGCTCCGAGCCACCCAATCAGCCCCAGCATTTT. Protein: CASHSSEPPNQPQHF.

This chain links TRBV2 with TRBJ1-5, with D tentatively TRBD1 (5 bases). V dropped 3 bases and J dropped 9 bases, with 6 bases sitting between them. The CDR3 totals 11 residues. Germline lookup yields CDR1 SNHLY and CDR2 FYNNEI. CDR3 bases: TGTGCCAGCAGTGAGGGGCGGCCCCAGCATTTT. Its protein product is CASSEGRPQHF.

The chain recombines TRBV6-6 with TRBJ2-3, with D tentatively TRBD1 (5 bases). Germline CDR1 and CDR2: MNHNY and SVGAGI (reference sequence). V lost 3 bases and J lost 5, with 9 bases in between. The CDR3 extends over 13 amino acids. The CDR3 loop reads CASSYQGRDTQYF. The CDR3, as DNA: TGTGCCAGCAGTTATCAGGGAAGAGATACGCAGTATTTT.

This chain connects TRBV28 to TRBJ2-1; a possible D gene is TRBD2 (6 bases). Between the trimmed V and J ends, which lost 2 bases and 5 bases, there was a span of 13 bases. Looked up from germline, CDR1 is MDHEN and CDR2 is SYDVKM. The CDR3 covers 15 residues. The CDR3: CASSLSGYGDNEQFF. The CDR3 nucleotides read TGTGCCAGCAGTTTAAGCGGGTACGGGGACAATGAGCAGTTCTTC. Full variable domain (remainder filled in from reference TRBV28 and TRBJ2-1): DVKVTQSSRYLVKRTGEKVFLECVQDMDHENMFWYRQDPGLGLRLIYFSYDVKMKEKGDIPEGYSVSREKKERFSLILESASTNQTSMYLCASSLSGYGDNEQFFGPGTRLTVL.

J is TRBJ1-2 and V is TRBV4-1; D remains unclear. Trimming removed 7 bases from V and 8 bases from J, with 5 bases in between. The CDR3 runs to 9 residues. Germline V CDR1 and CDR2: MGHRA, YSYEKL. CDR3 nucleotide sequence: TGCGCCAGCATAGAGGGCTACACCTTC. The encoded protein is CASIEGYTF.

The chain couples TRBV12-3 or TRBV12-4 to TRBJ2-3; 8 bases fit TRBD2. CDR3 length equals 13 residues. With V trimmed by 9 bases and J by 1 base, 3 bases remained unmatched. The CDR3 protein is CASSGLGTDTQYF. The DNA of the CDR3 is TGTGCCAGTTCGGGACTAGGCACAGATACGCAGTATTTT.

This sequence joins TRBV5-4 and TRBJ2-3; 7 bases align to TRBD2. CDR3 length: 16 amino acids. CDR1 and CDR2 (germline): SGHNT, YYREEE (reference sequence). V shed 2 bases, J shed 6 bases, and the junction held 12 bases outside the gene matches. Written as DNA, the CDR3 is TGTGCCAGCAGCTTTCCCTTGAGCGGGGCTGGGGATACGCAGTATTTT. Its translation: CASSFPLSGAGDTQYF.

This clone was detected a few times. J is TRBJ1-5 and V is TRBV10-2; 11 positions match TRBD1. The CDR3 sequence is 14 residues long. CDR1 is WSHSY and CDR2 is SAAADI in the germline V gene. Trimming took 8 bases from V and 6 from J; bases not matched to a gene: 6. The CDR3 here is CASRTGTGGQPQHF. For the CDR3, the DNA is TGCGCCAGCCGAACCGGGACAGGGGGTCAGCCCCAGCATTTT.

The rearrangement uses TRBV6-4 and TRBJ1-2, with 7 nucleotides matching TRBD1. J gave up 7 bases and V 6 bases, and 11 bases lay outside the gene matches. The CDR3 has 14 amino acids. CDR1 and CDR2 from the germline V gene are MRHNA and SNTAGT. The CDR3 sequence is CASRQDRASGGYTF. DNA of the CDR3: TGTGCCAGCAGACAAGACAGGGCGTCAGGTGGCTACACCTTC.

The chain links TRBV9 to TRBJ1-2; 9 nucleotides agree with TRBD1. The CDR3 has 15 amino acids. The germline gives CDR1 SGDLS, CDR2 YYNGEE. The V segment lost 0 bases and the J segment 4 bases; nucleotides outside the gene matches: 4. The CDR3, as DNA: TGTGCCAGCAGCGTAGAGGGACAGGGTTCCTATGGCTACACCTTC. Its translation: CASSVEGQGSYGYTF.

V is TRBV6-2 or TRBV6-3 and J is TRBJ2-7; 8 positions agree with TRBD1. Germline-derived CDR1 and CDR2 are MNHEY and SVGEGT. The CDR3 loop spans 11 amino acids. Trimming cost V 6 bases and J 6 bases; bases outside gene matches: 1. CDR3: CASSDRGEQYF. CDR3 nucleotides: TGTGCCAGCAGCGACAGGGGCGAGCAGTACTTC.

The chain joins TRBV19 to TRBJ1-1, with no clear D. Germline CDR1 and CDR2: LNHDA and SQIVND (reference sequence). The CDR3 contains 16 residues. V lost 7 bases and J 0 bases, leaving 18 bases between the germline ends. CDR3 DNA: TGTGCCAGTAAATTTCTGATAAGCTCCATGAACACTGAAGCTTTCTTT. It codes for CASKFLISSMNTEAFF.

The CDR3 loop reads CASRKRRGNTEAFF. DNA for the CDR3: TGTGCCAGCAGAAAGAGGCGGGGAAACACTGAAGCTTTCTTT. The chain carries TRBV6-8 and TRBJ1-1; D remains unclear. Per germline, CDR1 MNHGY and CDR2 SAAAGT. V lost 6 bases, J lost 2 bases, and 13 bases lay in between. The length of the CDR3 is 14 residues.

The genes are TRBV19 and TRBJ2-1; maybe TRBD1 (6 bases). The germline V and J ends were trimmed by 6 bases and 7 bases, with 19 bases remaining between them. The CDR3 runs 15 residues. Per germline, CDR1 LNHDA and CDR2 SQIVND (reference sequence). The CDR3 bases are TGTGCCAGTAGACCCGACGGGACATCTTGGAATGAGCAGTTCTTC. It is translated as CASRPDGTSWNEQFF.

This clone was counted between two and nine times. The CDR3 is CASSLAQGYGYTF. The CDR3 nucleotides are TGTGCCAGCAGCTTAGCACAGGGGTATGGCTACACCTTC. This sequence joins TRBV7-2 and TRBJ1-2, with 7 bases aligning to TRBD1. Germline CDR1 is SGHTA and CDR2 is FQGNSA. The V and J ends lost 0 bases and 5 bases, in that order; junction bases with no gene match: 0. The CDR3 covers 13 residues.